Given below is one T cell receptor (beta chain) in context. Its antigen remains unidentified. Base qualities are not recorded, but no much larger clone differs from it by a single base. The library was generated by the immunoSEQ multiplex PCR assay. For the multiplex PCR, a mixture combining 60 forward primers for TCR Vbeta segments and 13 reverse primers for TCR Jbeta segments was used. The CDR3 region of rearranged TCR beta genes was amplified from genomic DNA with a multiplex PCR assay. The amplified TCR beta libraries were sequenced on the Illumina HiSeq System as 87-base-pair reads. The authors' analysis ran thus. Across the roughly 670 repertoires, a later analysis counted tens of millions of unique TCR beta chains, roughly 11 million of which were shared by at least two donors. A nearest-neighbor algorithm error-corrected the raw reads and collapsed the reads into unique sequences, merging closely related sequences to remove PCR and sequencing errors. Alignment of CDR3 sequences to IMGT reference sequences was used to assign V, D and J gene segments. For a sequence to be retained, a match of at least six nucleotides was required to both a V gene segment and a J gene segment. Rearrangements were called productive when the CDR3 lacked stop codons and stayed in frame with V and J; all others were non-productive. CDR3 was defined according to IMGT convention as the region running from the second conserved V-encoded cysteine to the conserved J-encoded phenylalanine. Sequences without an unambiguous match to a single V gene segment were excluded from the earlier analysis of about 630 of the donors. In an earlier analysis of some 590 of the donors, V segments were called functional above 56.7% productive rearrangements and were called segregating when the between-donor standard deviation exceeded 5%. A statistical classification framework was built for diagnosing cytomegalovirus status from the catalog of TCR beta chain sequences. In a later analysis, V and J genes were assigned by comparing TCR nucleotide sequences against IMGT/GENE-DB human TR gene sequences. A later analysis assigned CDR3 sequences and most-parsimonious VDJ recombination scenarios with the TCRdist pipeline. In a later analysis, every TCR beta chain was defined by the combination of its CDR3 amino acid sequence and its V-gene family, and reads without a unique V-gene family were dropped. As a way to deal with suspected cross-contamination and a sequencing artifact, a later analysis dropped nearly 600 nucleotide sequences that were highly shared and had low generation probability. For each public chain, a later analysis derived a clonal expansion index from normalized ranks of inferred template counts within each repertoire. Generation probabilities in a later analysis came from a VDJ recombination model fitted to out-of-frame rearrangements, and those results were checked against IGoR. A later analysis scored TCR-TCR, TCR-HLA and TCR-CMV co-occurrence with hypergeometric tests, applying a repertoire-size bias correction to TCR pairs. False discovery rates were estimated in a later analysis by permuting HLA or CMV assignments 20 times. In a later analysis, co-occurring TCRs were grouped using DBSCAN, with TCRdist sequence similarity added in when clustering inside HLA-allele-positive subsets. Co-occurrence clustering excluded repertoires with fewer than 30,000 or more than 120,000 public chains, plus five with anomalous nucleotide sharing. Entries here come from immuneACCESS through TCRdb and include only in-frame sequences with V and J called. Some clones fail to appear in such tables; in the studies checked, an unresolved V gene covers under half of the shortfall, and the cause of the remainder is unknown. V, J and clone size reflect that table, while D and trimming were determined from the DNA. The sample table records more than 150,000 clones; about 81% of these occur just once. In total, the top ten clones hold about 1.6% of the sample.

This record comes from a study of cytomegalovirus exposure and HLA in healthy donors (dated by TCRdb to the late 2010s). Looking at the study overall: In an earlier analysis of roughly 590 of the donors, about 260 Gb of sequence data and 100 million or so unique TCR beta sequences from 150 million to 200 million T cells were reported. Class I and class II HLA loci were covered by the typing at four-digit resolution. A later analysis re-analyzed previously published TCR beta repertoires from 500 to 700 donors and added high-resolution HLA genotyping to study TCR occurrence patterns. Roughly 300 gigabases of sequencing data and around 80 million unique TCR sequences made up an early release that covered some 640 HLA-typed donors. The genetic ancestry cluster associated with self-reported Caucasian donors included approximately 85% of the 398 genotyped donors. Besides the first cohort of under 700 subjects, a separate validation cohort made up of over 100 different subjects was used. Among 300 to 450 genotyped donors of the cohort, an average of about 240,000 unique TCR beta nucleotide sequences were sequenced per donor, about a sixth of them non-productive. Genome-wide SNP genotypes for about 65% of the roughly 670 donors were used in a later genetic analysis, which treated that subset as a discovery cohort. The study used immunosequencing to profile the T cell repertoires of approximately 690 subjects and linked those repertoires to cytomegalovirus serostatus. Donor age, sex, ethnicity and CMV serostatus were compiled alongside the repertoire data. To predict cytomegalovirus infection status, the study brought together high-throughput TCR immunosequencing, statistical association of individual TCRs with disease status, and machine learning. In the later analysis, no new phenotypic data were used to find candidate immune exposures; instead, reliance was placed on TCR beta sequences and their occurrence across donors. An earlier analysis of nearly 600 of the donors applied high-throughput TCR beta sequencing to assess whether each TCR beta V gene segment acted as functional or pseudogenic. The aim of the study was to test whether cataloging public T cell receptors could identify signatures of past pathogen exposure. All discovery cohort repertoires had been generated using a single sequencing platform. Four or five DR-DQ haplotypes were handled as single units for association and clustering because linkage in the cohort was strong. The number of typed donors differed by locus: roughly 629-630 for A, B, C, DRB1 and DQB1; 500 to 550 for DQA1; 606 for DPA1; and 400 to 480 for DPB1. Overall results and qualifications from the work: According to a later analysis, TCR association rates differed among HLA loci, with DRB1 alleles showing the most associated TCRs and HLA-C alleles showing the fewest. An earlier analysis of approximately 570 of the donors showed that most TCR beta V segments appeared in productive rearrangements either about 87% or about 30% of the time, which broadly matched IMGT annotations. This cohort had only TCR beta chains sequenced, and the lack of alpha or paired-chain data limited which features could be detected. A later analysis reported that several top co-occurrence clusters appeared linked to parvovirus B19, influenza, CMV and Epstein-Barr virus. The study gave a list of 150 to 200 TCR beta chains associated with cytomegalovirus. Cytomegalovirus status was reported to be diagnosed by the classifier with high specificity and sensitivity in both the original and validation cohorts. Some IMGT-functional V segments, including TRBV6-2 and TRBV6-3, could not be told apart with the 87-base-pair reads, so those segments were excluded. Because HLA typing was unavailable for some donors at each locus, only the typed subset was used in association tests. According to a later analysis, most CMV-associated TCR beta chains appeared to be HLA-restricted, and the HLA associations seemed to be driven largely by CMV exposure. Because counts were too low, about 17 rarely observed V segments, including chromosome 9 orphons, were excluded from the earlier analysis of fewer than 650 of the donors. A further reported finding was that TCR beta sequences accurately predicted the HLA-A and HLA-B alleles for most subjects in the first cohort. According to the authors, the approach could potentially be generalized to other disease states and immunological phenotypes. Most TCR sequences were observed very rarely across donors, whereas some public TCRs were present in many individuals. According to a later genetic analysis, donors in an Asian-associated ancestry cluster had fewer N-insertions in productive TCRs than the roughly 670-donor mean. Presence/absence analyses assumed roughly uniform sequencing depth across donors, an assumption that may not hold. A group of highly shared sequence variants was considered likely to be a technical artifact of the sequencing pipeline. Immune exposure information for the cohort was limited to CMV serostatus. Assigning TCR associations to individual alleles was difficult when HLA alleles, especially DR and DQ, strongly co-occurred. Specific HLA alleles were associated with 15,000 to 20,000 TCR beta sequences at a false discovery rate of 0.05 in a later analysis. In a later analysis, HLA-associated TCR beta chains showed more clonal expansion and lower generation probabilities than non-associated chains that were equally common. In a later genetic analysis, a missense DCLRE1C variant was associated with V-gene and J-gene trimming of TCR beta chains, and the association was replicated in an independent cohort. In vitro tests confirmed that a few of the cytomegalovirus-associated TCR beta chains recognize cytomegalovirus antigens. Linkage disequilibrium might explain the correlated functional status among segregating V segments, but an unknown experimental factor could not be ruled out.

In total, more than 500 healthy bone marrow donors made up the cohort. Cohort members were all nominally healthy when sampled, although unrecorded immune exposures were likely present. The donor tested CMV seronegative, placing the donor among the 352 seronegative members of the cohort. A peripheral blood sample was provided by each donor, and peripheral blood mononuclear cells were used for TCR beta sequencing. The Qiagen DNeasy Blood Extraction Kit was used to extract genomic DNA from the blood cell samples. The CDR3 measures 16 amino acids from cysteine to phenylalanine. Just CDR3 DNA is preserved here, 48 bases in frame from base 1. The germline V gene (reference sequence) provides CDR1 GTSNPN and CDR2 SVGIG. Relative to germline, V is missing 5 bases and J is missing 9 bases, with 17 bases of the junction outside any gene match.

The sequence was collected from a man aged 35 to 55 in good health and CMV-seronegative. Sequenced material: PBMCs. This chain is built from TRBV30 and TRBJ2-1; 9 nucleotides in the junction match TRBD2. The nucleotide sequence is given as TGTGCCTGGGCCCCATGGGGGCGGGAGGGCCCCGGTGAGCAGTTCTTC. Translation gives CAWAPWGREGPGEQFF.